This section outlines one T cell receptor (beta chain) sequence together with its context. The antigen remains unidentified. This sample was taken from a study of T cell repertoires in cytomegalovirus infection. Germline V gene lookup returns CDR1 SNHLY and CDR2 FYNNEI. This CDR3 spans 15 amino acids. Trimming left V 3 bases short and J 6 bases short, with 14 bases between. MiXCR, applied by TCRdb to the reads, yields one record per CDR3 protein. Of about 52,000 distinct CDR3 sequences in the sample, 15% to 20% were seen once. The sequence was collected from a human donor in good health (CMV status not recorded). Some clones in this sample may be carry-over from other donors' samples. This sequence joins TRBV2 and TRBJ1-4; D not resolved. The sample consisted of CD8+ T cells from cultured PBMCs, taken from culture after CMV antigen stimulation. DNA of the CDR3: TGTGCCAGCAGTGAGTCCACGGAATTATATGAAAAACTGTTTTTT. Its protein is CASSESTELYEKLFF.